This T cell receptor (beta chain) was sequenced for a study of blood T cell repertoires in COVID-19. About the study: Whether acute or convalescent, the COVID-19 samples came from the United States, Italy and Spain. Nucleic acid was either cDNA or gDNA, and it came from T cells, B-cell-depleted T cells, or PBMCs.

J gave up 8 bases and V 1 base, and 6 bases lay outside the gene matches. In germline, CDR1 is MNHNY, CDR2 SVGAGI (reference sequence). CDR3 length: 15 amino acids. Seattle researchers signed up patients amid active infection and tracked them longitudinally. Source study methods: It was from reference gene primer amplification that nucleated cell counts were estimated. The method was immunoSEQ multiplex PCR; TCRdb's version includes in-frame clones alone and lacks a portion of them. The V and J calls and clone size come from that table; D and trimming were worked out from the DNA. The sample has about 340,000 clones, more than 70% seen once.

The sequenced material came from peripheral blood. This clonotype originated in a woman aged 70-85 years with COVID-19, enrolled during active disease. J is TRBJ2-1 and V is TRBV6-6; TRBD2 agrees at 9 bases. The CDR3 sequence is CASSYLRGGLDEQFF. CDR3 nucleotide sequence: TGTGCCAGCAGTTACTTGCGGGGGGGCCTGGATGAGCAGTTCTTC.